The rows below give T cell receptor beta chains drawn from one sample of a study of blood T cell repertoires in COVID-19. This table comes from immunoSEQ multiplex PCR, and its TCRdb copy is limited to in-frame clones, with some not included. The sample carries about 160,000 clones, over 80% recorded once. The sequencing input was peripheral blood. All receptors come from a woman between 50 and 59 years old with acute or convalescent COVID-19. The CDR3 runs from the conserved cysteine through the conserved F or W.

TRBV10-1	CASSEGRGNSPLHF
TRBV7-3	CASSSGTGLESPLHF
TRBV6-5	CASSYSGWTANTEAFF
TRBV7-8	CASSPRRGSNQPQHF
TRBV14	CASSQGIRAEAFF
TRBV28	CASSLPRETEAFF
TRBV30	CAWGLPVDSRYGYTF
TRBV12-5	CASGLGTGVSNQPQHF
TRBV10-2	CASSERGGHNSPLYF
TRBV28	CASSPSGQGAGETQYF
TRBV24-1	CATSISGGAKGNEQFF
TRBV25-1	CASSEYLTADSNQPQHF
TRBV6-5	CASSYSTGETGNTIYF
TRBV10-3	CAISLDRTSSGNTIYF
TRBV30	CAWSALGTEAFF
TRBV28	CASSSPGQGAYGYTF
TRBV28	CASSFWAGGAPLHF
TRBV7-8	CASSTQTGVNEKLFF
TRBV19	CASSSPGMAKNIQYF
TRBV5-4	CASSLGGGQGEVTQYF
TRBV28	CASSPRTSGRVSTDTQYF
TRBV20-1	CSARLDYEQYF
TRBV10-3	CAISREPRRNEQFF
TRBV11-1	CASSLTPGGLRPF
TRBV3-1/TRBV3-2	CASSLLLGAGYNEKLFF
TRBV10-3	CAISEDRVTTDTQYF